These 29 T cell receptor beta chains originate from one sample sequenced in a study of cytomegalovirus exposure and HLA in healthy donors. Some clones are missing from TCRdb's copy, which holds only in-frame ones; the method was immunoSEQ multiplex PCR. The sample lists under 95,000 clones, around 94% occurring once. Sequences were obtained from PBMCs. Receptor source: a woman younger than 30 in good health and CMV-seronegative.

V usage is TRBV6-6 and J usage is TRBJ2-1; 7 nucleotides align to TRBD2. V shed 10 bases and J 4 bases; nucleotides not matched to a gene: 7. CDR1 is MNHNY, CDR2 SVGAGI, per germline (reference sequence). The CDR3 loop spans 13 amino acids. Written as DNA, the CDR3 is TGTGCCACCTCCTCGGGGGGATACAATGAGCAGTTCTTC. Translation: CATSSGGYNEQFF.

This chain connects TRBV30 to TRBJ2-7, with D perhaps TRBD1 (5 bases). The CDR3 has 13 amino acids. The germline CDR1 and CDR2 sequences are GTSNPN and SVGIG (reference sequence). The germline V and J ends were trimmed by 0 bases and 5 bases, with 11 bases remaining between them. The CDR3 loop is CAWSVQDSHEQYF. The CDR3 nucleotides are TGTGCCTGGAGTGTACAAGACAGCCACGAGCAGTACTTC.

The rearrangement links TRBV4-1 to TRBJ1-1; 7 nucleotides agree with TRBD1. In germline, CDR1 is MGHRA, CDR2 YSYEKL. Losses at the gene ends were 4 bases for V and 1 base for J; bases not matched to a gene: 6. This CDR3 has 15 amino acids. CDR3 in amino acids: CASSLDRAGNTEAFF. The CDR3 DNA reads as TGCGCCAGCAGCCTTGACAGGGCTGGGAACACTGAAGCTTTCTTT.

This clone appeared once. The chain is built from TRBV28 and TRBJ2-7; TRBD2 is a possible D gene (6 bases). This CDR3 region has 14 residues. The V end lost 1 base, the J end lost 5 bases, and 12 bases lay between the germline ends. From germline, CDR1 is MDHEN and CDR2 SYDVKM. The CDR3 DNA follows: TGTGCCAGCAGTTTATCGGGAGAGCTCGACGAGCAGTACTTC. This sequence encodes CASSLSGELDEQYF.

The genes are TRBV10-3 and TRBJ2-7; 15 bases align to TRBD2. Germline trimming cut 8 bases from V and 2 bases from J; bases unmatched to any gene: 13. The CDR3 has 18 amino acids. Germline V gene lookup returns CDR1 ENHRY and CDR2 SYGVKD. The CDR3 sequence: CAIPPEGLAGGNTYEQYF. The CDR3 DNA reads as TGTGCCATCCCCCCCGAGGGACTAGCGGGAGGCAACACCTACGAGCAGTACTTC.

The gene calls are TRBV30 and TRBJ2-3, with D maybe TRBD2 (7 bases). Germline CDR1 GTSNPN, CDR2 SVGIG (reference sequence). CDR3 length equals 15 residues. Trimming took 5 bases from V and 4 from J, leaving 19 bases between them. The CDR3 nucleotides are TGTGCCTGGTGGGGGGGCGGGGGCGGGTCAGATACGCAGTATTTT. Protein sequence: CAWWGGGGGSDTQYF. Combining the CDR3 with reference TRBV30 and TRBJ2-3 gives the whole variable domain SQTIHQWPATLVQPVGSPLSLECTVEGTSNPNLYWYRQAAGRGLQLLFYSVGIGQISSEVPQNLSASRPQDRQFILSSKKLLLSDSGFYLCAWWGGGGGSDTQYFGPGTRLTVL.

The V and J genes are TRBV6-6 and TRBJ1-1, with D tentatively TRBD1 (6 bases). The CDR3 totals 13 residues. CDR1 and CDR2 (germline): MNHNY, SVGAGI (reference sequence). Trimming stripped 5 bases from V and 1 base from J, with 8 bases between. In DNA, the CDR3 is TGTGCCAGCAGTACACAGGGGAACACTGAAGCTTTCTTT. It codes for CASSTQGNTEAFF.

The CDR3 spells CASSGLAAHYEQYF. As DNA, the CDR3 is TGTGCCAGCAGTGGACTAGCGGCCCACTACGAGCAGTACTTC. This chain uses TRBV6-1 with TRBJ2-7, with 9 bases that match TRBD2. V was clipped by 4 bases and J by 3 bases; unmatched bases: 4. The CDR3 runs to 14 residues. Germline CDR1 is MNHNS and CDR2 is SASEGT.

The gene calls are TRBV10-3 and TRBJ2-1, with 9 bases matching TRBD2. This CDR3 spans 16 amino acids. V lost 7 bases, J lost 7 bases, and 14 bases stayed unmatched. Germline values: CDR1 ENHRY, CDR2 SYGVKD. The DNA for the CDR3 is TGTGCCATCAACCCAGTTAGCGGGAGTTTAAAGAATGAGCAGTTCTTC. Amino acid sequence: CAINPVSGSLKNEQFF.

V is TRBV18 and J is TRBJ1-2; TRBD1 might be the D (6 bases). The CDR3 contains 14 residues. Per germline, CDR1 KGHSH and CDR2 LQKENI. V lost 4 bases, J lost 0 bases, and 9 bases lay in between. CDR3 sequence: CASSRQETNYGYTF. In DNA, the CDR3 is TGTGCCAGCTCACGACAGGAGACTAACTATGGCTACACCTTC.

This clone was observed once. This chain joins TRBV7-9 and TRBJ2-7; no clear D gene. This CDR3 has 15 amino acids. V lost 0 bases, J lost 0 bases, and 9 bases lay in between. Germline V gene data show CDR1 as SEHNR and CDR2 as FQNEAQ (reference sequence). The chain's CDR3 is CASSLAGGNSYEQYF. CDR3 DNA sequence: TGTGCCAGCAGCTTAGCAGGCGGAAACTCCTACGAGCAGTACTTC. Full variable domain (remainder filled in from reference TRBV7-9 and TRBJ2-7): DTGVSQNPRHKITKRGQNVTFRCDPISEHNRLYWYRQTLGQGPEFLTYFQNEAQLEKSRLLSDRFSAERPKGSFSTLEIQRTEQGDSAMYLCASSLAGGNSYEQYFGPGTRLTVT.

This chain connects TRBV5-4 to TRBJ2-7; the match to TRBD2 covers 8 bases. This CDR3 spans 15 amino acids. Germline assignment: CDR1 SGHNT and CDR2 YYREEE (reference sequence). V trimming: 2 bases; J trimming: 5 bases; junction bases outside the gene matches: 9. CDR3 DNA sequence: TGTGCCAGCAGCTTACTGGGCCGGGGGGGACACGAGCAGTACTTC. This translates into CASSLLGRGGHEQYF.

The chain links TRBV4-3 to TRBJ2-1, with 10 positions matching TRBD2. Germline V gene sequence: CDR1 LGHNA, CDR2 YSLEER. The CDR3 extends over 16 amino acids. Trimming cost V 3 bases and J 3 bases; bases outside gene matches: 5. The CDR3 sequence is CASSQVTSGVYNEQFF. The DNA of the CDR3 is TGCGCCAGCAGCCAGGTTACTAGCGGGGTCTACAATGAGCAGTTCTTC.

This rearrangement joins TRBV5-1 to TRBJ1-2; TRBD1 aligns across 8 bases. V gave up 0 bases and J gave up 3 bases; unmatched junction bases: 4. The CDR3 runs to 15 residues. Germline CDR1 reads SGHRS; CDR2 reads YFSETQ. The CDR3 spells CASSLVPGGDYGYTF. The CDR3 nucleotides read TGCGCCAGCAGCTTGGTCCCAGGGGGCGACTATGGCTACACCTTC.

The rearrangement joins TRBV5-1 to TRBJ2-1, with 9 bases identical to TRBD1. The CDR3 totals 16 residues. Germline CDR1 reads SGHRS; CDR2 reads YFSETQ. The V and J ends lost 0 bases and 8 bases, in that order; junction bases with no gene match: 9. In DNA, the CDR3 is TGCGCCAGCAGCTTGGGCGATGGACAGGGGAGCGATGAGCAGTTCTTC. It yields the protein CASSLGDGQGSDEQFF.

The chain has TRBV11-2 and TRBJ1-2; a possible D gene is TRBD1 (6 bases). The CDR3 has 16 residues. Germline CDR1 and CDR2: SGHAT and FQNNGV. V dropped 0 bases and J dropped 4 bases, with 15 bases sitting between them. The CDR3: CASSLDTGGAFYGYTF. As DNA, the CDR3 is TGTGCCAGCAGCTTAGATACGGGGGGCGCCTTCTATGGCTACACCTTC.

This clone has only one observation. V is TRBV10-3 and J is TRBJ2-3; 7 bases agree with TRBD1. CDR3 length equals 14 residues. The V gene end was trimmed by 7 bases and the J gene end by 0 bases; junction bases not matched to a gene: 4. The germline V gene has CDR1 ENHRY and CDR2 SYGVKD. This CDR3 reads CAIMGQTSTDTQYF. The CDR3 DNA follows: TGTGCCATCATGGGACAGACAAGCACAGATACGCAGTATTTT.

This chain uses TRBV9 with TRBJ2-5; 9 bases are shared with TRBD2. The CDR3 loop spans 15 amino acids. J lost 2 bases, V lost 3 bases, and 5 bases had no gene match. Germline loops: CDR1 SGDLS, CDR2 YYNGEE. The CDR3 DNA is TGTGCCAGCAGCGGCTCGACTAGCGGTCAAGAGACCCAGTACTTC. Translation gives CASSGSTSGQETQYF.

As to this clone: The sample carries other DNA sequences with the same CDR3. V and J are TRBV19 and TRBJ2-5, with 7 positions matching TRBD2. V was clipped by 3 bases and J by 5 bases; unmatched bases: 3. The CDR3 totals 13 residues. Germline CDR1 reads LNHDA; CDR2 reads SQIVND (reference sequence). The CDR3: CASSIPGRETQYF. The DNA of the CDR3 is TGTGCCAGTAGTATTCCCGGGAGGGAGACCCAGTACTTC.

This chain links TRBV11-3 with TRBJ2-2; TRBD2 aligns across 7 bases. V shed 5 bases and J 7 bases; nucleotides not matched to a gene: 16. The V gene's germline CDR1 is SGHNT and CDR2 YENEEA. There are 17 residues in the CDR3. CDR3 sequence: CASSGWVMRENHGELFF. CDR3 DNA: TGTGCCAGCAGCGGGTGGGTCATGCGGGAGAATCACGGGGAGCTGTTTTTT.

The table lists this clone with a count of one. The chain couples TRBV4-2 to TRBJ1-4, with 7 bases matching TRBD1. This CDR3 contains 17 residues. Germline V CDR1 and CDR2: LGHNA, YNFKEQ. The V and J ends lost 1 base and 5 bases, in that order; junction bases with no gene match: 10. The CDR3 region has the DNA TGTGCCAGCAGCCAAGCCGACCACGGGACAGCGAATGAAAAACTGTTTTTT. Its translation: CASSQADHGTANEKLFF.

The chain recombines TRBV11-3 with TRBJ2-1; TRBD2 aligns across 8 bases. This CDR3 contains 14 residues. The germline V gene has CDR1 SGHNT and CDR2 YENEEA. V was pared by 5 bases and J by 7 bases, with 7 bases of the junction left unmatched. The CDR3 reads CASSLRGGMNEQFF. In DNA form, the CDR3 reads TGTGCCAGCAGCCTTCGGGGGGGCATGAATGAGCAGTTCTTC.

This chain uses TRBV13 with TRBJ2-7; 12 bases fit TRBD2. CDR3 size: 16 residues. After removal of 3 bases from V and 5 bases from J, the junction contained 8 bases not matched to a gene. Germline V gene lookup returns CDR1 PRHDT and CDR2 FYEKMQ (reference sequence). The DNA of the CDR3 is TGTGCCAGCAGCTTTCGACTAGCGGGAGCTTTAGACGAGCAGTACTTC. Protein product: CASSFRLAGALDEQYF.

V usage is TRBV5-1 and J usage is TRBJ2-2; a possible D gene is TRBD2 (5 bases). CDR3 size: 14 residues. Deletions cut 9 bases from V and 7 bases from J, with 19 bases between. Germline V CDR1 and CDR2: SGHRS, YFSETQ. The CDR3 DNA follows: TGCGCCACCACACATAGTCTAGCCGACGGGGAGCTGTTTTTT. Translated, it gives CATTHSLADGELFF. The variable domain in full, completed from reference TRBV5-1 and TRBJ2-2, reads KAGVTQTPRYLIKTRGQQVTLSCSPISGHRSVSWYQQTPGQGLQFLFEYFSETQRNKGNFPGRFSGRQFSNSRSEMNVSTLELGDSALYLCATTHSLADGELFFGEGSRLTVL.

The rearrangement uses TRBV4-1 and TRBJ1-5; no clear D. The CDR3 is 15 amino acids. V lost 0 bases and J 6 bases, leaving 12 bases between the germline ends. The germline V gene encodes CDR1 MGHRA and CDR2 YSYEKL. CDR3 bases: TGCGCCAGCAGCCAAGAGAGGATTGGTAGTCAGCCCCAGCATTTT. Translated, it gives CASSQERIGSQPQHF.

The chain combines TRBV7-8 with TRBJ1-1; D uncertain. V was clipped by 1 base and J by 3 bases, with 9 bases between them. The CDR3 covers 14 residues. Germline assignment: CDR1 SGHVS and CDR2 FQNEAQ. CDR3 nucleotide sequence: TGTGCCAGCAGCTTAGTTTGGCCCGACACTGAAGCTTTCTTT. Protein: CASSLVWPDTEAFF.

This clone was recorded once. The chain carries TRBV13 and TRBJ1-5, with D unresolved. The germline V gene has CDR1 PRHDT and CDR2 FYEKMQ (reference sequence). V lost 8 bases to trimming and J lost 0 bases, with 8 bases between them. This CDR3 contains 13 residues. In DNA form, the CDR3 reads TGTGCCAGCGACTTTTATAGCAATCAGCCCCAGCATTTT. Translation gives CASDFYSNQPQHF.

The chain recombines TRBV7-3 with TRBJ2-2; TRBD1 matches 7 bases. From germline, CDR1 is SGHTA and CDR2 FQGTGA. The CDR3 contains 15 residues. V trimming: 5 bases; J trimming: 7 bases; junction bases outside the gene matches: 10. CDR3 loop: CASSPGTASYGELFF. The CDR3 region has the DNA TGTGCCAGCAGCCCTGGGACAGCCTCTTACGGGGAGCTGTTTTTT.

The V and J genes are TRBV10-3 and TRBJ1-1; TRBD1 is a possible D gene (6 bases). CDR3 length: 17 residues. Per the germline V gene, CDR1 is ENHRY and CDR2 is SYGVKD. The germline V and J ends were trimmed by 0 bases and 4 bases, with 18 bases remaining between them. This chain's CDR3 is CAISESPGVRGGTEAFF. The CDR3 coding sequence is TGTGCCATCAGTGAGTCCCCCGGAGTCAGAGGGGGCACTGAAGCTTTCTTT.